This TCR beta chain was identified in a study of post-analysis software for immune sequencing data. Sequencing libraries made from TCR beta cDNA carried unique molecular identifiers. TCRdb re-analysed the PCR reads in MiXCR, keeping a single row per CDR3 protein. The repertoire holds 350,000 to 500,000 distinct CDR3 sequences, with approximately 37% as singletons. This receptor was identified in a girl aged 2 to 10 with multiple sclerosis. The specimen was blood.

The CDR3 region has the DNA TGTGCCACCAGCAGAGATCGGAGGACAATTCCCCTTCTAACCAAAAACATTCAGTACTTC. Its translation is CATSRDRRTIPLLTKNIQYF. This sequence joins TRBV15 and TRBJ2-7, with D perhaps matching TRBD1 or TRBD2 (5 bases each). Near its end, the DNA agrees better with TRBJ2-4, so the J call may be wrong. Germline V CDR1 and CDR2: LNHNV, YYDKDF (reference sequence). There are 20 residues in the CDR3.